This T cell receptor beta chain is from a study of untreated major depressive disorder. Libraries were prepared by immunoSEQ multiplex PCR; TCRdb keeps only in-frame clonotypes and omits some of them. This repertoire shows around 13,000 clones, around 90% found once; its top ten account for 0.65% to 0.9%. The V gene's germline CDR1 is MDHEN and CDR2 SYDVKM. CDR3 length: 14 residues. Trimming pared 2 bases from V and 0 bases from J, leaving 6 bases between. Of note for this clone: Its cognate antigen is unknown.

General study results and limits: CD4+ T cells from depressed patients used TRBV05-01 (Vbeta 5.1) more often than controls.

What was sequenced was CD4+ T cells from PBMCs. The V and J genes are TRBV28 and TRBJ2-3; D ambiguous. The sequence was obtained from a man aged 25 to 45 with major depressive disorder. The CDR3 DNA is TGTGCCAGCAGTTTAATCCGCAGCACAGATACGCAGTATTTT. Its protein is CASSLIRSTDTQYF. Full variable domain (rest looked up from reference TRBV28 and TRBJ2-3): DVKVTQSSRYLVKRTGEKVFLECVQDMDHENMFWYRQDPGLGLRLIYFSYDVKMKEKGDIPEGYSVSREKKERFSLILESASTNQTSMYLCASSLIRSTDTQYFGPGTRLTVL.